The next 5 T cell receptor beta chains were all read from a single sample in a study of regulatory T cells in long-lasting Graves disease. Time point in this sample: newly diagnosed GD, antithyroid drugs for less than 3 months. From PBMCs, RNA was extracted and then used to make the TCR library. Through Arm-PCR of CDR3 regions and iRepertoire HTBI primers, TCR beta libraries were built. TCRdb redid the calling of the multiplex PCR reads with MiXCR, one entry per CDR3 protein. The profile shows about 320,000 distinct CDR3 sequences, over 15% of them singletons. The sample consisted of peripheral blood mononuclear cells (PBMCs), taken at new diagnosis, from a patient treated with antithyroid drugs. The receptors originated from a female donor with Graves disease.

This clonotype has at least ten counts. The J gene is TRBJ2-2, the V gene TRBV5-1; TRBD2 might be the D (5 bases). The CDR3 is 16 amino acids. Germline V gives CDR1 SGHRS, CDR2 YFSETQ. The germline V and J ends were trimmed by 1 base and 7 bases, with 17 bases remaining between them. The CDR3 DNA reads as TGCGCCAGCAGCTTGCACGCCGCGGGCCCCATCGGGGAGCTGTTTTTT. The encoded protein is CASSLHAAGPIGELFF.

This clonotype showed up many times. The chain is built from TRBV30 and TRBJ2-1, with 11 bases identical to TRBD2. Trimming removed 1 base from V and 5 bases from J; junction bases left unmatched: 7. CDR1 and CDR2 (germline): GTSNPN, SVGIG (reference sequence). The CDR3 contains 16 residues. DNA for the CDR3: TGTGCCTGGAGTGCCATAGCGGGAGGGCCCCACAATGAGCAGTTCTTC. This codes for CAWSAIAGGPHNEQFF.

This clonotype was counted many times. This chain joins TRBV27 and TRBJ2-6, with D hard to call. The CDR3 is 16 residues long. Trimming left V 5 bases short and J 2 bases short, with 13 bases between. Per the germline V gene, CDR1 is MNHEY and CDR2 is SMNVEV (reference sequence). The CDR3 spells CASSPSGPTGANVLTF. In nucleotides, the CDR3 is TGTGCCAGCAGTCCTTCAGGCCCGACTGGGGCCAACGTCCTGACTTTC.

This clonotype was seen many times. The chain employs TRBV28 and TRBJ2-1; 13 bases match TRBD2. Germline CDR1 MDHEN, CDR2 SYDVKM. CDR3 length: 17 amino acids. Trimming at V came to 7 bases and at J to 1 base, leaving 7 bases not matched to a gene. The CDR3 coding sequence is TGTGCCAGCACAGTTGGGGGACTAGCGGGATCCTACAATGAGCAGTTCTTC. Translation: CASTVGGLAGSYNEQFF. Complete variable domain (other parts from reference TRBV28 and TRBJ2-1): DVKVTQSSRYLVKRTGEKVFLECVQDMDHENMFWYRQDPGLGLRLIYFSYDVKMKEKGDIPEGYSVSREKKERFSLILESASTNQTSMYLCASTVGGLAGSYNEQFFGPGTRLTVL.

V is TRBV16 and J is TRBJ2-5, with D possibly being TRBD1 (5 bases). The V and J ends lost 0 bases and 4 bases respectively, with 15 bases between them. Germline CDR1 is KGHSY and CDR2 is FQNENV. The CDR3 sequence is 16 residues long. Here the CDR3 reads CASSQSGQGGIETQYF. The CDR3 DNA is TGTGCCAGCAGCCAATCGGGGCAGGGTGGTATAGAGACCCAGTACTTC.